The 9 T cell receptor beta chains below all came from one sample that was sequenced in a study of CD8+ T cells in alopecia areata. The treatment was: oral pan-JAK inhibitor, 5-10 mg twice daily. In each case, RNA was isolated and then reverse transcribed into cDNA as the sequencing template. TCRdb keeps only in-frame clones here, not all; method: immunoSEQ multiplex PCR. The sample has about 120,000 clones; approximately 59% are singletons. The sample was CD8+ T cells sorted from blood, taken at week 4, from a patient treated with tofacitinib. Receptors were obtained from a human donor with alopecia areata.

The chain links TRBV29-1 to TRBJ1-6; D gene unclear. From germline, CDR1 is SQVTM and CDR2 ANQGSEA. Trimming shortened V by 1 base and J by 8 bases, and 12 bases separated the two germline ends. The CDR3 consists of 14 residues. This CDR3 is CSVEGGVGDSPLHF. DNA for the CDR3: TGCAGCGTTGAAGGTGGCGTGGGTGATTCACCCCTCCACTTT.

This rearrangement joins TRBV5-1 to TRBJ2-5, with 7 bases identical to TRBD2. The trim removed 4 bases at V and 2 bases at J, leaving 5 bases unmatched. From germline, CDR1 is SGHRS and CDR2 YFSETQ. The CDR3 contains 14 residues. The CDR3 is CASSGRGLQETQYF. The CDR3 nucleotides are TGCGCCAGCAGCGGGCGGGGGTTACAAGAGACCCAGTACTTC.

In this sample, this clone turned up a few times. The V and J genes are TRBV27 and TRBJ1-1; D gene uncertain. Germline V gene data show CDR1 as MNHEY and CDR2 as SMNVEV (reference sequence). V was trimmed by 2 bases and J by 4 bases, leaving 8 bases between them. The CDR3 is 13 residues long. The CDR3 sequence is CASSLGVSTEAFF. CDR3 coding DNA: TGTGCCAGCAGTTTAGGGGTGTCCACTGAAGCTTTCTTT.

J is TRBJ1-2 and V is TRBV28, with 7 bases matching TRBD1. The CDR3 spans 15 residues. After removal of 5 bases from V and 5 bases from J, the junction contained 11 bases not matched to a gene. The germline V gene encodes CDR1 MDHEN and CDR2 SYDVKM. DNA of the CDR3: TGTGCCAGCAGTCCCGGACAGGAGCCGATTTATGGCTACACCTTC. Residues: CASSPGQEPIYGYTF.

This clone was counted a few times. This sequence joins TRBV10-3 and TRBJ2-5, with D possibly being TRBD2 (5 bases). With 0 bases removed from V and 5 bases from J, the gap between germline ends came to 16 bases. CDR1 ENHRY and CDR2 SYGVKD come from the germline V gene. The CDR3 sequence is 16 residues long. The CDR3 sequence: CAISESRGVGEETQYF. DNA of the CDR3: TGTGCCATCAGTGAGTCGAGAGGCGTTGGGGAGGAGACCCAGTACTTC.

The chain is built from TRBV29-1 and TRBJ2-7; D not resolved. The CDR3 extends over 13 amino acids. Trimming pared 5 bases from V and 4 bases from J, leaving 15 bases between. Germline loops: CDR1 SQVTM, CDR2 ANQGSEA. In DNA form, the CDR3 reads TGCAGCGTTCAAGTAGCAGGACGATACGAGCAGTACTTC. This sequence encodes CSVQVAGRYEQYF.

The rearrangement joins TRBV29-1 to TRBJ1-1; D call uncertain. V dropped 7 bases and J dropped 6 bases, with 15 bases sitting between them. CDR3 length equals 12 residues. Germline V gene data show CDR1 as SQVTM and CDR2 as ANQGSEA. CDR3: CSAAGLRAEAFF. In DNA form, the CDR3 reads TGCAGCGCGGCCGGGCTGAGAGCTGAAGCTTTCTTT. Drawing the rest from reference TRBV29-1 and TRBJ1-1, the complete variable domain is SAVISQKPSRDICQRGTSLTIQCQVDSQVTMMFWYRQQPGQSLTLIATANQGSEATYESGFVIDKFPISRPNLTFSTLTVSNMSPEDSSIYLCSAAGLRAEAFFGQGTRLTVV.

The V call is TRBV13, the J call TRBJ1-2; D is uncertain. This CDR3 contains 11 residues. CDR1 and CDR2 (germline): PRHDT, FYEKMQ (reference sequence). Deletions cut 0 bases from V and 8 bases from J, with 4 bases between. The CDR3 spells CASSLGRGYTF. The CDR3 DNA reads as TGTGCCAGCAGCTTAGGCAGGGGCTACACCTTC. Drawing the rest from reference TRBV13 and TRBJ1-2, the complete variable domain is AAGVIQSPRHLIKEKRETATLKCYPIPRHDTVYWYQQGPGQDPQFLISFYEKMQSDKGSIPDRFSAQQFSDYHSELNMSSLELGDSALYFCASSLGRGYTFGSGTRLTVV.

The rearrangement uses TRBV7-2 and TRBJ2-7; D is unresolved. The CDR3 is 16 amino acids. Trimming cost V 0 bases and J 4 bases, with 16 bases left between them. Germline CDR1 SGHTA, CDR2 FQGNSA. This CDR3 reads CASSLALGQVVYEQYF. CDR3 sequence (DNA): TGTGCCAGCAGCTTAGCGCTAGGGCAGGTGGTTTACGAGCAGTACTTC.